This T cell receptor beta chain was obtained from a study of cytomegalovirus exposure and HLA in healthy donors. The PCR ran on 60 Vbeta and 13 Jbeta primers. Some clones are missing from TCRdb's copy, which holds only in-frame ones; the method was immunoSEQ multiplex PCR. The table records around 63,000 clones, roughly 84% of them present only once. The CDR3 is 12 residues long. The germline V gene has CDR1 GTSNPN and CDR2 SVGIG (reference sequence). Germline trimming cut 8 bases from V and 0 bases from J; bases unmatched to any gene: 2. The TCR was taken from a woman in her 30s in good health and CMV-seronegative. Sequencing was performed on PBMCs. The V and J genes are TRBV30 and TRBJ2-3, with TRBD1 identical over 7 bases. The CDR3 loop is CAQGDSTDTQYF. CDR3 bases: TGTGCCCAGGGGGATAGCACAGATACGCAGTATTTT.